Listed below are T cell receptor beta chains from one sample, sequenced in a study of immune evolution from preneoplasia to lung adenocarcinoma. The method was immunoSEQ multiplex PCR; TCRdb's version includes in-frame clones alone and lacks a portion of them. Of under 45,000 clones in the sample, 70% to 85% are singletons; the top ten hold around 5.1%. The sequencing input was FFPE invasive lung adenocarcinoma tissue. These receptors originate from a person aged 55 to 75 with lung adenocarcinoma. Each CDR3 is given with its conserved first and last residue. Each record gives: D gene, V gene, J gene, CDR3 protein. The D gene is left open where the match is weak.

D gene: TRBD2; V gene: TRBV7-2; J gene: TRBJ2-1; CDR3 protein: CASSASGSHYEQFF
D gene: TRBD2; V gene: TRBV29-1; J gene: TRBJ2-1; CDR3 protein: CSVGVAGVGGEQFF
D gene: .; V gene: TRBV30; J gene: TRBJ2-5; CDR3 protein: CAWRRRGALGAQETQYF
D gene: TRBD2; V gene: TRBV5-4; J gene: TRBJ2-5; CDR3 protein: CASSLSLAGGPQTQYF
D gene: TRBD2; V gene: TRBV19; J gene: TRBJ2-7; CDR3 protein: CASSPQRGYEQYF
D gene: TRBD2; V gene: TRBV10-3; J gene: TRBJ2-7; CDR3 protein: CAISEGTSGDYEQYF
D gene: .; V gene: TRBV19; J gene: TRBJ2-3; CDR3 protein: CASSIAMTPATDTQYF
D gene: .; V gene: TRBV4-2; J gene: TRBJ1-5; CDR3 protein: CASSQDAVSNQPQHF
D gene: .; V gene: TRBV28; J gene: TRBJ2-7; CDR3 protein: CASSLVGSTSYEQYF
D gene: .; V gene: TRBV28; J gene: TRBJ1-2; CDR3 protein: CASSLLGPLDYGYTF
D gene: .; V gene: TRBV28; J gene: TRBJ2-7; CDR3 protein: CASSPPRAGSYEQYF
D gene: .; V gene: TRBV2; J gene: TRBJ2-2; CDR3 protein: CASSGGLAGELFF
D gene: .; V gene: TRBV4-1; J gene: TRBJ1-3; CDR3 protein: CASSQRTGSASGNTIYF
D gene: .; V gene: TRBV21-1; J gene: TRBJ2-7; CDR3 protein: CDLTASYEQYF
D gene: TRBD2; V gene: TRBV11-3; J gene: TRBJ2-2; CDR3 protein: CASSKPGGGRVELFF
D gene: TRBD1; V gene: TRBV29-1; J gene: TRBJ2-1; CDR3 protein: CSVEGQGIYNEQFF
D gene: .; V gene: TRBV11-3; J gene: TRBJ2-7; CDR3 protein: CASSRTDYEQYF
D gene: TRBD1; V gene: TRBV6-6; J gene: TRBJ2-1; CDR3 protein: CASSYTGQGKVSEQFF
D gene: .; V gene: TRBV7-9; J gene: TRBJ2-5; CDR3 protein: CASSPWETQYF
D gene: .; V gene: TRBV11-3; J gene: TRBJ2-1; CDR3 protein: CASSLEREDEQFF
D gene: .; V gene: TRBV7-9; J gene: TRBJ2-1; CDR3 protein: CASSFSEGEQFF
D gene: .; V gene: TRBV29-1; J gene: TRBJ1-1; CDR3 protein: CTGLGQNTEAFF